The T cell receptor (beta chain) under discussion was sequenced for a study of T cells in Graves' hyperthyroidism and ophthalmopathy (dated 2019 in TCRdb). Describing the broader study: Peripheral blood samples were taken at initial diagnosis, before any treatment was given. The 95 to 100 discovery patients were randomly split 7:3 into training and test sets. Thyroid tissue and blood T-cell repertoires from about six Graves' hyperthyroidism patients were also compared in the study. Once sampling was done, hyperthyroidism patients were given methimazole at a starting dose of 30 mg daily, whereas ophthalmopathy patients were given high-dose intravenous methylprednisolone. Whether ophthalmopathy could be predicted prospectively was tested in an independent validation cohort made up of 18 to 20 hyperthyroidism patients plus 17 patients who later progressed to ophthalmopathy. A discovery cohort of roughly 100 patients, about 43 with Graves' ophthalmopathy and about 58 with stable Graves' hyperthyroidism, was used to find distinguishing TCR V-J signatures. The paper describes TCR Vbeta CDR3 sequencing of more than 120 peripheral blood samples, made up of roughly 40 ophthalmopathy patients, more than 70 hyperthyroidism patients and 17 progressor patients.

From cysteine to phenylalanine, the CDR3 is 19 amino acids long. Only the CDR3 part of the read is kept: 57 bases, read in frame from the first base. The germline V gene (reference sequence) specifies LNHDA as CDR1 and SQIVND as CDR2. V is cut by 3 bases and J by 1 base, and the space between the germline ends is 21 bases. The TCR beta CDR3 regions were amplified from the RNA transcripts. For the first round of RT-PCR on the TCR CDR3, the HTBI primer set was used together with the Qiagen OneStep RT-PCR kit. Libraries were constructed in a second round of multiplex PCR, after which size selection and purification were carried out. Libraries were sequenced paired-end with 100 bp reads on an Illumina HiSeq2000. The published analysis was carried out like this. SOAPnuke was used to process the raw data, removing reads that contained adapters or uncalled bases, had a mean Phred below 15, or lacked an exact match to the constant primer or identifier. High-quality paired reads were merged using COPE v1.2.5, and each unique nucleotide sequence was defined as a clonotype. MiTCR v1.1 was used to align the clonotypes against IMGT TRBV, TRBD and TRBJ reference segments. The analysis included only V-J combinations with a frequency above 0.0001, which together covered over 98% of the repertoires. A TCS score was defined as the ratio of F50 (clonal expansion) to E x V (chaos), with BLOSUM62-based TCRdist applied between CDR3 peptides within each V-J. Welch's t-statistics and random forest reduced around 520 V-J features to under 15, which were used in a naive Bayes classifier (R e1071). TCRdb passed the public sequencing reads through fastp at Q25 and MiXCR, retaining productive beta sequences. Identical CDR3 protein sequences are pooled into one entry, listed with their most common genes and DNA. TCRdb's processing, not the authors', yielded these V and J calls. In this sample the table shows about 92,000 distinct CDR3 sequences, approximately 56% of which occur a single time. Clones ranked in the top ten supply roughly 29% of the sample.

This clonotype was observed at least ten times. There is no known antigen for this receptor. Base qualities are missing; no much larger clone stands one base away. A patient counted as having stable Graves' hyperthyroidism if no progression to ophthalmopathy occurred over 18 months of follow-up. The hyperthyroidism patients were between 18 and 65 years old and newly diagnosed, with a disease duration of less than 2 months. Any patient with an uncontrolled infection, another autoimmune disease, pregnancy or lactation was excluded. Diagnoses relied on clinical symptoms, serum thyroxine and TRAb, thyroid ultrasound and orbital computed tomography. PBMCs were separated from over 9 ml of fresh peripheral blood using Ficoll-Paque density gradient centrifugation. Total RNA was extracted with Trizol reagent, and quality was checked on an Agilent 2100 Bioanalyzer. Paper-wide results and their limitations: Ophthalmopathy was separated from stable hyperthyroidism by a 13 V-J signature model, with approximately 86% sensitivity and just over 81% specificity obtained in cross-validation and 80%/75% obtained in testing. No statistical method was used to fix the sample size in advance, and group allocation was not hidden from the investigators. During validation, the model predicted progression to ophthalmopathy a median of about 6.5 months ahead of onset, with around 70% sensitivity and 72% to 85% specificity. Most expanded thyroid clonotypes (frequency above 0.001) were also detected in blood, a finding suggesting that blood repertoires may reflect thyroid immune responses.

Source material: blood. The receptor's source is a woman in her forties with Graves' hyperthyroidism. The rearranged chain carries TRBV19 and TRBJ2-2; no D gene can be assigned with confidence. The CDR3 region has the sequence CASSMGRDVETRNTGELFF. The nucleotide sequence is given as TGTGCCAGTAGTATGGGAAGAGATGTGGAGACAAGGAACACCGGGGAGCTGTTTTTT.